A single sample gave rise to the 2 T cell receptor beta chains below, sequenced in a study of identical twins' blood T cells (dated by TCRdb to the early 2010s). The library came from 5' RACE. Sequencing was carried out with an Illumina Genome Analyzer IIx. TCRdb passed the public sequencing reads through fastp at Q25 and MiXCR, retaining productive beta sequences. A single entry per CDR3 protein holds the most common genes and DNA from its merged rows. The sample table lists a few hundred thousand distinct CDR3 sequences, about 28% of them with a count of one. Around 5.6% of the sample goes to the ten largest clones. The sequenced sample was PBMCs. The receptor set was obtained from a woman aged 18 to 55 in good health.

The rearrangement joins TRBV25-1 to TRBJ1-1; weak D call: TRBD1 (5 bases). The CDR3 runs 13 residues. Trimming left V 1 base short and J 8 bases short, with 11 bases between. CDR1 and CDR2 from the germline V gene are MGHDK and SYGVNS. CDR3 bases: TGTGCCAGCAGTGAATCGGGGCGGAAGGAAGCTTTCTTT. Translating gives CASSESGRKEAFF.

The CDR3 DNA is TGCGCCAGCGGGAGGGAGTCGGCCTACAATGAGCAGTTCTTC. This codes for CASGRESAYNEQFF. This chain connects TRBV5-1 to TRBJ2-1, with 7 positions matching TRBD2. The CDR3 extends over 14 amino acids. The germline V gene has CDR1 SGHRS and CDR2 YFSETQ. Losses at the gene ends were 7 bases for V and 2 bases for J; bases not matched to a gene: 6.